This paragraph reports one T cell receptor beta chain. The record originates from a study of blood T cell repertoires in COVID-19. Across the study: Donors in the United States, Italy and Spain gave samples during acute or convalescent COVID-19. In each case, the material was cDNA or gDNA derived from T cells, B-cell-depleted T cells, or PBMCs.

J lost 3 bases, V lost 1 base, and 3 bases had no gene match. The CDR3 loop spans 15 amino acids. Germline V gives CDR1 SGHAT, CDR2 FQNNGV. As processed by the authors: By means of reference gene primer amplification, nucleated cell counts were estimated. Sequencing used immunoSEQ multiplex PCR; TCRdb keeps in-frame clones, though not all of them. The DNA gave D and trimming, while V, J and clone size come from that table. The sample contains about 200,000 clones, over 75% of which appear only once. The chain joins TRBV11-2 to TRBJ2-7, with 10 bases matching TRBD2. This sequence originates from a woman between 40 and 55 years old who had recovered from COVID-19. The material sequenced was peripheral blood. The DNA for the CDR3 is TGTGCCAGCAGCTTAGCCAGCGGGAGGGTCTACGAGCAGTACTTC. This codes for CASSLASGRVYEQYF.